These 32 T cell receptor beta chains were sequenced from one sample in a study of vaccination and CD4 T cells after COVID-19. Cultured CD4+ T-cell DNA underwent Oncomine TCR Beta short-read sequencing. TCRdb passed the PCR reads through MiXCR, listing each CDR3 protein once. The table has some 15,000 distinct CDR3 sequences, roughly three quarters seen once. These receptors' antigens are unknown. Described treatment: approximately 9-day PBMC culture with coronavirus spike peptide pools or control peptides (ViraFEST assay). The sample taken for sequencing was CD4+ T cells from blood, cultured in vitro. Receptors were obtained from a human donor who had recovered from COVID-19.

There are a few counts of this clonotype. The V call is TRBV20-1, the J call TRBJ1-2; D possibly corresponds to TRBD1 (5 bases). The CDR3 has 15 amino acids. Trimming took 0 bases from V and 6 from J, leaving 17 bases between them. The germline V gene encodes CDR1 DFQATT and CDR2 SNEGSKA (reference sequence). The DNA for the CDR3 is TGCAGTGCTAGAGATATCCGGGAGGGGTTGGATGGCTACACCTTC. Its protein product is CSARDIREGLDGYTF.

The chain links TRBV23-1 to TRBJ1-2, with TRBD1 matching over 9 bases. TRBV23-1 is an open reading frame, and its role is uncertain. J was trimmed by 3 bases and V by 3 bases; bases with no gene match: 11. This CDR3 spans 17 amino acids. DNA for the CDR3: TGCGCCAGCAGTCAGGCCCCGGGACAGGGTTCAGACTATGGCTACACCTTC. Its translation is CASSQAPGQGSDYGYTF.

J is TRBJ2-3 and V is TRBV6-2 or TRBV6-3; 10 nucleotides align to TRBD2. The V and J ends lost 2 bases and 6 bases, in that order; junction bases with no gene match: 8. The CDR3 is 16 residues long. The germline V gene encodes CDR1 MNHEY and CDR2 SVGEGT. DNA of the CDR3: TGTGCCAGCAGTTACCCCGGACTAGCGGCCGGGGATACGCAGTATTTT. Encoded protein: CASSYPGLAAGDTQYF.

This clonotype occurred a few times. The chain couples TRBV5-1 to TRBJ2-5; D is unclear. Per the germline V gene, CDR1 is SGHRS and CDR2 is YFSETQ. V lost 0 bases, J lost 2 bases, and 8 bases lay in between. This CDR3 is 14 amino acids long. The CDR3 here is CASSLGHGQETQYF. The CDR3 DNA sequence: TGCGCCAGCAGCTTGGGGCATGGGCAAGAGACCCAGTACTTC.

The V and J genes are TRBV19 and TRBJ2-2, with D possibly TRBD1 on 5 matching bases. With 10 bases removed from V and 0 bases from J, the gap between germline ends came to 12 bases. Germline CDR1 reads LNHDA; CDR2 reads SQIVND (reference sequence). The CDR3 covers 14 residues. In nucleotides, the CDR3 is TGTGCCACCCCCGCAGGGACGAACACCGGGGAGCTGTTTTTT. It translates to CATPAGTNTGELFF.

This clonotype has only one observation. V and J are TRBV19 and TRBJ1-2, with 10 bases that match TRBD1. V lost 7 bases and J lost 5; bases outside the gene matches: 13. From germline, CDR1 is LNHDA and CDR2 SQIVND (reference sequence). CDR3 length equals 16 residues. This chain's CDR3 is CASMAGGGTGDYGYTF. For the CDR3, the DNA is TGTGCCAGTATGGCGGGGGGTGGGACAGGGGATTATGGCTACACCTTC. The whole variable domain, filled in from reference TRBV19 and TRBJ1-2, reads DGGITQSPKYLFRKEGQNVTLSCEQNLNHDAMYWYRQDPGQGLRLIYYSQIVNDFQKGDIAEGYSVSREKKESFPLTVTSAQKNPTAFYLCASMAGGGTGDYGYTFGSGTRLTVV.

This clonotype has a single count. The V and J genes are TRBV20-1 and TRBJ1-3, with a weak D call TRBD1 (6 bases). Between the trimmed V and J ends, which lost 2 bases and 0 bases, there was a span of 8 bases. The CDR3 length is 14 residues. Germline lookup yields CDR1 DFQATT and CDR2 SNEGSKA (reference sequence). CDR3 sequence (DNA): TGCAGTGCTAGACGGGACACCTCTGGAAACACCATATATTTT. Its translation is CSARRDTSGNTIYF.

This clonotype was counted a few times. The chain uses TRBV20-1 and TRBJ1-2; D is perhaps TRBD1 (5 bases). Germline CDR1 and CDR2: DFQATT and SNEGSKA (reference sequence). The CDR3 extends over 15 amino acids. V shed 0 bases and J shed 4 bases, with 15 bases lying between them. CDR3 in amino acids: CSARDGDSKGYGYTF. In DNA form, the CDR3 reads TGCAGTGCTAGAGATGGGGACTCGAAGGGCTATGGCTACACCTTC.

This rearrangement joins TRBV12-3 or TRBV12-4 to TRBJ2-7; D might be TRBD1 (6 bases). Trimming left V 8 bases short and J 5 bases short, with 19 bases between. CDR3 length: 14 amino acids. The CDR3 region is CASRLGAREHEQYF. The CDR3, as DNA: TGTGCCAGCCGCCTGGGGGCTAGAGAACACGAGCAGTACTTC.

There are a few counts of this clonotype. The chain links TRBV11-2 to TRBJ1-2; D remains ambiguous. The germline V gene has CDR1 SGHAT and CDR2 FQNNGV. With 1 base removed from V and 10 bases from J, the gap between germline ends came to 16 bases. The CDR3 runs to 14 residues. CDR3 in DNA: TGTGCCAGCAGCTTAGCTCGGGCAGCCCCGGACTACACCTTC. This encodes CASSLARAAPDYTF.

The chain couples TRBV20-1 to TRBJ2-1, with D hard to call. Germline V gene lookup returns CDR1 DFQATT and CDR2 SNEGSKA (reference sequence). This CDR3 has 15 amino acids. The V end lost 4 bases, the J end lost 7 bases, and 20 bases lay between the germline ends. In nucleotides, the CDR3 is TGCAGTGCTAAATACCGGGCCCTTCCAGCGAATGAGCAGTTCTTC. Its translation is CSAKYRALPANEQFF.

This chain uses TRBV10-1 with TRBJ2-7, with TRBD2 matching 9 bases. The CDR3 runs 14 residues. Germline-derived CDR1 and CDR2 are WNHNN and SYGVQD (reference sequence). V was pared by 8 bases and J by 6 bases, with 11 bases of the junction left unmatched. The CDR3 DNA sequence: TGCGCCAGCGCCCCTAGCGGGGTCCTCGGCGAGCAGTACTTC. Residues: CASAPSGVLGEQYF.

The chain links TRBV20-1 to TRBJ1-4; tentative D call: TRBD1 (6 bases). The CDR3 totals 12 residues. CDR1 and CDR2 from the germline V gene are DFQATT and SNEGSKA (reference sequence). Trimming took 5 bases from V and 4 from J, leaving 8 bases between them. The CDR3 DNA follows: TGCAGTGCTGGGACAAGTAATGAAAAACTGTTTTTT. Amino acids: CSAGTSNEKLFF.

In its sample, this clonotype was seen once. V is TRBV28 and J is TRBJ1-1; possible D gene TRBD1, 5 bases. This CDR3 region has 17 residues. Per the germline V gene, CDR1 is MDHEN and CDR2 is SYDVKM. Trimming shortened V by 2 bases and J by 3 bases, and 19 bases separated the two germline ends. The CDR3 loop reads CASSLQGWQGRDTEAFF. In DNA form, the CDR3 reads TGTGCCAGCAGTTTACAGGGTTGGCAGGGACGGGACACTGAAGCTTTCTTT.

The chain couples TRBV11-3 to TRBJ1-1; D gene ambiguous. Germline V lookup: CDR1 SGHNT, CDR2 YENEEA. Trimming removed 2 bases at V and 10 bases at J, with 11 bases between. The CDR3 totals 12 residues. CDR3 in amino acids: CASSLRDQAAFF. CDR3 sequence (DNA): TGTGCCAGCAGCTTACGGGATCAGGCAGCTTTCTTT.

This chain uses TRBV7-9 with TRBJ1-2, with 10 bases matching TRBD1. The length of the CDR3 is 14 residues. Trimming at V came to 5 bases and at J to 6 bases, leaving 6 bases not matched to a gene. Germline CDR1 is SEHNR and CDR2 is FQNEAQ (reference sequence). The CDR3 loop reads CASSLRQGADGYTF. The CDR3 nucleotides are TGTGCCAGCAGCCTAAGACAGGGGGCCGATGGCTACACCTTC.

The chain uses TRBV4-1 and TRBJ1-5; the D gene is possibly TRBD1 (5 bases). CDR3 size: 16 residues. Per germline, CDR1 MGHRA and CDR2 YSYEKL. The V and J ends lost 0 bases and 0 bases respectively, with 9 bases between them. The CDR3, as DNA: TGCGCCAGCAGCCAAGAGGGGGAATATAGCAATCAGCCCCAGCATTTT. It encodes CASSQEGEYSNQPQHF.

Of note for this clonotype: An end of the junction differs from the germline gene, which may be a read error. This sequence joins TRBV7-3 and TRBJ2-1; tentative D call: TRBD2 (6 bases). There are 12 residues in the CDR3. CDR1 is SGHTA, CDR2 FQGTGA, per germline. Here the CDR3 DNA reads TGTGCCAGCAGCTATCAGATGGGACTCCCAGTCTTC. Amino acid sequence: CASSYQMGLPVF.

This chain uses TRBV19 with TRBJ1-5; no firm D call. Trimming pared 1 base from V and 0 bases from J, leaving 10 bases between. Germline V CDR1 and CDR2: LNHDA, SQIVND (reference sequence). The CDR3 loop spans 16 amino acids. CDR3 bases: TGTGCCAGTAGTATAGGGGGAGTTAGTAGCAATCAGCCCCAGCATTTT. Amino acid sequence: CASSIGGVSSNQPQHF.

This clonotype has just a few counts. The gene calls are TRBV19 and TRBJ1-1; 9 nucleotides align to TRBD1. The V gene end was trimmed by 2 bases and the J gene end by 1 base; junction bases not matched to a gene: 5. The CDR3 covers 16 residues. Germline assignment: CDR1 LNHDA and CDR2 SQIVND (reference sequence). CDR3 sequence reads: CASSIQQGASNTEAFF. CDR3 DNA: TGTGCCAGTAGTATACAACAGGGGGCCTCGAACACTGAAGCTTTCTTT.

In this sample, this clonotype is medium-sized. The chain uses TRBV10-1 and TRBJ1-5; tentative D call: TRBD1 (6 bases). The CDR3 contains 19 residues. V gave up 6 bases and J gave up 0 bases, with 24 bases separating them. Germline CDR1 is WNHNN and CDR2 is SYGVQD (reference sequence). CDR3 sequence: CASRSRTGGRLYSNQPQHF. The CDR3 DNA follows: TGCGCCAGCAGGTCCAGGACGGGGGGCAGACTTTATAGCAATCAGCCCCAGCATTTT.

DNA of the CDR3: TGCGCCAGCAGCTTAGGACAGGGGACTTCACCCCTCCACTTT. Amino acids: CASSLGQGTSPLHF. The chain carries TRBV5-1 and TRBJ1-6, with 9 bases aligning to TRBD1. Germline assignment: CDR1 SGHRS and CDR2 YFSETQ. CDR3 length: 14 residues. The V and J ends lost 2 bases and 9 bases, in that order; junction bases with no gene match: 3.

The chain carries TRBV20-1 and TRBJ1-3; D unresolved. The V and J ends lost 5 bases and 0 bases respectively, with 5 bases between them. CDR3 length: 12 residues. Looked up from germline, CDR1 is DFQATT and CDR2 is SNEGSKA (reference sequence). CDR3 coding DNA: TGCAGTGCTCACCACTCTGGAAACACCATATATTTT. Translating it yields CSAHHSGNTIYF.

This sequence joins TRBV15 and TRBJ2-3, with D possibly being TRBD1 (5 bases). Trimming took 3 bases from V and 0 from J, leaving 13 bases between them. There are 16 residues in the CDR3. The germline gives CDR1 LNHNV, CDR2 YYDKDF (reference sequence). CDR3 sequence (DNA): TGTGCCACCAGCAGGAGACAGCTCCCTAGCACAGATACGCAGTATTTT. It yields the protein CATSRRQLPSTDTQYF.

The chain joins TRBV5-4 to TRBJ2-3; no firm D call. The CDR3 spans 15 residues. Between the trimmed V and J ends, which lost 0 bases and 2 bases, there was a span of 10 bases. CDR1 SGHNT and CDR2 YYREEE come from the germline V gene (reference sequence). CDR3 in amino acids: CASSLVQMPTDTQYF. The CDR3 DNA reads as TGTGCCAGCAGCTTGGTTCAGATGCCCACAGATACGCAGTATTTT. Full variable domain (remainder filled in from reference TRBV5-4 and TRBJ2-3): ETGVTQSPTHLIKTRGQQVTLRCSSQSGHNTVSWYQQALGQGPQFIFQYYREEENGRGNFPPRFSGLQFPNYSSELNVNALELDDSALYLCASSLVQMPTDTQYFGPGTRLTVL.

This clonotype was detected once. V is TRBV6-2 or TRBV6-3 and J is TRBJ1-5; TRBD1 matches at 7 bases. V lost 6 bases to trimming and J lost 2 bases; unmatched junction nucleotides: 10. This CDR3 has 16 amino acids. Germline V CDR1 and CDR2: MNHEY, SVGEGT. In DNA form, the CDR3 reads TGTGCCAGCAGGAAACAGGGGTTGGGCGGCAATCAGCCCCAGCATTTT. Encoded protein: CASRKQGLGGNQPQHF.

Here the CDR3 reads CASSPDHSNQPQHF. The CDR3 region has the DNA TGCGCCAGCAGCCCCGACCATAGCAATCAGCCCCAGCATTTT. The rearrangement links TRBV4-3 to TRBJ1-5; D gene uncertain. The CDR3 is made up of 14 amino acids. Per the germline V gene, CDR1 is LGHNA and CDR2 is YSLEER. The ends were cut back, 4 bases at V and 0 bases at J, with 7 bases in the middle.

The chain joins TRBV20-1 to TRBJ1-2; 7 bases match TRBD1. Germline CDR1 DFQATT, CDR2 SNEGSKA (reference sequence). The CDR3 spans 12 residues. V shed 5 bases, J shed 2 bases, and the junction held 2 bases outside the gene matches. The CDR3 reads CSAGTDNYGYTF. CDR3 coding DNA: TGCAGTGCTGGGACAGACAACTATGGCTACACCTTC.

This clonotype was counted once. The CDR3 loop reads CASSKTGIWNTEAFF. The CDR3 DNA follows: TGTGCCAGCAGTAAAACAGGGATTTGGAACACTGAAGCTTTCTTT. The chain joins TRBV6-1 to TRBJ1-1, with D perhaps matching TRBD1 (6 bases). The CDR3 has 15 residues. CDR1 and CDR2 from the germline V gene are MNHNS and SASEGT. V was pared by 5 bases and J by 1 base, with 14 bases between.

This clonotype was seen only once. The CDR3 DNA follows: TGTGCCAGCACTCTGGGGGCAGAGGGCTACACCTTC. Amino acids: CASTLGAEGYTF. J is TRBJ1-2 and V is TRBV2, with a possible D match to TRBD1 (6 bases). Per germline, CDR1 SNHLY and CDR2 FYNNEI. The CDR3 runs to 12 residues. V lost 7 bases and J 8 bases, leaving 14 bases between the germline ends.

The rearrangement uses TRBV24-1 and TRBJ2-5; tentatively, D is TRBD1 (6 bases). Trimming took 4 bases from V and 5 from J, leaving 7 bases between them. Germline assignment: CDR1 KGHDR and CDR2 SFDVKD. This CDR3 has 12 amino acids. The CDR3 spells CATSEQGETQYF. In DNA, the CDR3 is TGTGCCACCAGTGAACAGGGTGAGACCCAGTACTTC.

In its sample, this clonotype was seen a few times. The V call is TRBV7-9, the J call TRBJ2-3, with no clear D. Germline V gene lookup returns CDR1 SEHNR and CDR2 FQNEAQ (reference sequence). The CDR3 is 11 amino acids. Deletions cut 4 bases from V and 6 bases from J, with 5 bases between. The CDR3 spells CASSSVDTQYF. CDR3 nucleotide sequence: TGTGCCAGCAGCTCCGTCGATACGCAGTATTTT. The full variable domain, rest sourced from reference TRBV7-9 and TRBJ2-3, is DTGVSQNPRHKITKRGQNVTFRCDPISEHNRLYWYRQTLGQGPEFLTYFQNEAQLEKSRLLSDRFSAERPKGSFSTLEIQRTEQGDSAMYLCASSSVDTQYFGPGTRLTVL.